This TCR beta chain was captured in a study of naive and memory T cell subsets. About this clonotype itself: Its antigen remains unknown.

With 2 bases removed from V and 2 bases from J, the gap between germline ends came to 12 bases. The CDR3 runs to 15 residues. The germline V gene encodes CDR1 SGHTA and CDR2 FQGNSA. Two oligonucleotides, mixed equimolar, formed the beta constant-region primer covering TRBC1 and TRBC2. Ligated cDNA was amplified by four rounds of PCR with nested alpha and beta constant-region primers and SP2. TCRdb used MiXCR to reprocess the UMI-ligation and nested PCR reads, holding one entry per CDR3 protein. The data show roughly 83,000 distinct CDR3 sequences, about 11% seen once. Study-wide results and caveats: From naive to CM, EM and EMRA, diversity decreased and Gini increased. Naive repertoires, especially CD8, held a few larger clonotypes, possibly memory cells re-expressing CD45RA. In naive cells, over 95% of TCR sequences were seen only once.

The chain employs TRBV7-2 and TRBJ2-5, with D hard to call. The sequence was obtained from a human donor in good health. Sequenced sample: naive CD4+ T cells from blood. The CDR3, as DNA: TGTGCCAGCAGCTTATCACAAGTTTCTCAAGAGACCCAGTACTTC. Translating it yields CASSLSQVSQETQYF.